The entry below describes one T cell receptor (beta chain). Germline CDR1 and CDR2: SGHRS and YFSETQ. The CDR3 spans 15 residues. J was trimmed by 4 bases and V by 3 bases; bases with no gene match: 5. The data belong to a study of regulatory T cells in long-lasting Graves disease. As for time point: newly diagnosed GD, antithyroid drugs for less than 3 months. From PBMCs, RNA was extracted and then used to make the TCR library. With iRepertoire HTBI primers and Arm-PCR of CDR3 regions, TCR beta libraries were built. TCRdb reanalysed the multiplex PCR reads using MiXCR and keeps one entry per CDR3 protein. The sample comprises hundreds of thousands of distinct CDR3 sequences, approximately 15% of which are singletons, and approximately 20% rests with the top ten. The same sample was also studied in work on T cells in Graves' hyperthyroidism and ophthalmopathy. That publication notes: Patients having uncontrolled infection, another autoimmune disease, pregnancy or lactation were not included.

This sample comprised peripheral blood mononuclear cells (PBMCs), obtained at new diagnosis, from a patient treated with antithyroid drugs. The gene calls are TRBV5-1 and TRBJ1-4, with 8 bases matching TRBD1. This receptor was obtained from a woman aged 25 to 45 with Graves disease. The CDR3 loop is CASSYGTGGNEKLFF. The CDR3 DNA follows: TGCGCCAGCAGCTATGGGACAGGCGGTAATGAAAAACTGTTTTTT. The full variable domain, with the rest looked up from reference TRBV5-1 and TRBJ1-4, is KAGVTQTPRYLIKTRGQQVTLSCSPISGHRSVSWYQQTPGQGLQFLFEYFSETQRNKGNFPGRFSGRQFSNSRSEMNVSTLELGDSALYLCASSYGTGGNEKLFFGSGTQLSVL.